This T cell receptor (beta chain) was observed in a study of control samples from healthy donors and cancer patients. V lost 3 bases, J lost 5 bases, and 12 bases lay in between. CDR3 size: 14 residues. Per germline, CDR1 KGHDR and CDR2 SFDVKD. Profiled with immunoSEQ multiplex PCR; TCRdb holds only in-frame clones, not every one. Recorded here are approximately 190,000 clones; the top ten clones represent approximately 2.2%. Sequences were obtained from blood. The chain joins TRBV24-1 to TRBJ2-5; D remains unclear. The source is a woman aged 30 to 39 in good health. As DNA, the CDR3 is TGTGCCACCAGTGATAACGTGGGGTGGGAGACCCAGTACTTC. Translated: CATSDNVGWETQYF.